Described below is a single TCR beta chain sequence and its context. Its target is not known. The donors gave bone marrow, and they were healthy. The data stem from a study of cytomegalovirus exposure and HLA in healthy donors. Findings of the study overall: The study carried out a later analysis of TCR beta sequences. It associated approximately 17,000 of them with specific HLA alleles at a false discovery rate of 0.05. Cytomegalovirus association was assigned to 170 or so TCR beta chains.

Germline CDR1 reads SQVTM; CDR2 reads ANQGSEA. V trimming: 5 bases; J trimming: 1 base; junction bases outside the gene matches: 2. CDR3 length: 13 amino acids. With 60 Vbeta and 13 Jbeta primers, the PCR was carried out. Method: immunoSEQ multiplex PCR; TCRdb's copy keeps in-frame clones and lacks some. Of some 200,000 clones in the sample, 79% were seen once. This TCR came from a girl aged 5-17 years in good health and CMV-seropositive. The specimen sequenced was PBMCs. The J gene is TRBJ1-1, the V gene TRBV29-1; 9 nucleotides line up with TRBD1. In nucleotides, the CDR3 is TGCAGCGTTCCGGGACAGGGGAACACTGAAGCTTTCTTT. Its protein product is CSVPGQGNTEAFF.